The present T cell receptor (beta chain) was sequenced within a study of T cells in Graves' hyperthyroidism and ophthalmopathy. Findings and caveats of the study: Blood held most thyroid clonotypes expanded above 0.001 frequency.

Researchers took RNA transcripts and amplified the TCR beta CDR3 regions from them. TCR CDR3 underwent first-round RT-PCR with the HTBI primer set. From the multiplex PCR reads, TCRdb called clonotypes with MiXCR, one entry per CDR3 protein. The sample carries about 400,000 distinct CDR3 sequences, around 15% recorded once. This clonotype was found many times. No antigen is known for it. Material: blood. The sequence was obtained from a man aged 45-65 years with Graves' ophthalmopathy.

In DNA form, the CDR3 reads TGTGCCAGCAGTGATGTGCCAGGGCACCCGGGGGAGCAGTACTTC. As protein: CASSDVPGHPGEQYF. The chain is built from TRBV6-1 and TRBJ2-7; D is tentatively TRBD1 or TRBD2 (5 bases each). The CDR3 is made up of 15 amino acids. V lost 3 bases to trimming and J lost 7 bases, with 19 bases between them. Germline CDR1 and CDR2: MNHNS and SASEGT.